A selection of T cell receptor beta chains follows, all from one sample in a study of T cell responses to AZD1222 COVID-19 vaccine. Data came from immunoSEQ multiplex PCR; TCRdb stores just in-frame clones and leaves some out. The sample records 150,000 to 200,000 clones, about 92% being singletons. The specimen was peripheral blood, collected on day 0 of MenACWY control vaccination. The origin of the receptors is an adult in good health. The CDR3 runs from the conserved cysteine through the conserved F or W. The D gene is left open where the match is weak. Only part of the rows carry a size: once, few, many, or a class if the clone is expanded.

>-|TRBJ2-2|-|TRBV27
CASRGAGSGELFF
TGTGCCAGCAGGGGGGCAGGATCCGGGGAGCTGTTTTTT
>-|TRBJ2-1|-|TRBV5-1
CASSSTGPSYNEQFF
TGCGCCAGCAGTTCCACAGGGCCCTCCTACAATGAGCAGTTCTTC
>-|TRBJ1-2|-|TRBV6-6
CASSSSNYGYTF
TGTGCCAGCAGTTCAAGCAACTATGGCTACACCTTC
>-|TRBJ1-1|-|TRBV29-1
CSVIRANTEAFF
TGCAGCGTAATCAGGGCCAACACTGAAGCTTTCTTT
>TRBD2|TRBJ2-1|-|TRBV9
CASSVGLAGAGGEQFF
TGTGCCAGCAGCGTAGGCCTAGCGGGAGCGGGTGGTGAGCAGTTCTTC
>TRBD2|TRBJ2-5|-|TRBV9
CASSLMTGGPETQYF
TGTGCCAGCAGCCTGATGACGGGAGGGCCGGAGACCCAGTACTTC
>TRBD1|TRBJ2-7|-|TRBV24-1
CATSGAGTADSYEQYF
TGTGCCACCAGTGGGGCCGGGACAGCGGACTCCTACGAGCAGTACTTC
>-|TRBJ1-2|-|TRBV25-1
CASSGPGQPSGYGYTF
TGTGCCAGCAGTGGCCCCGGACAGCCCTCTGGCTATGGCTACACCTTC
>TRBD1|TRBJ1-1|-|TRBV7-9
CASSTSGGMNTEAFF
TGTGCCAGCAGCACATCAGGGGGCATGAACACTGAAGCTTTCTTT
>-|TRBJ1-1|-|TRBV28
CATRRATEAFF
TGTGCCACCCGCCGGGCCACTGAAGCTTTCTTT
>TRBD2|TRBJ2-2|-|TRBV5-5
CASSLEPAAGVGELFF
TGTGCCAGCAGCTTGGAACCGGCCGCGGGGGTCGGGGAGCTGTTTTTT
>-|TRBJ2-7|few|TRBV20-1
CSARQGYEQYF
TGCAGTGCTAGACAGGGATACGAGCAGTACTTC
>TRBD1|TRBJ1-4|-|TRBV30
CAWSPGQRLNEKLFF
TGTGCCTGGAGCCCGGGACAGCGCCTTAATGAAAAACTGTTTTTT
>-|TRBJ1-5|once|TRBV4-1
CASSGEGWDSNQPQHF
TGCGCCAGCAGCGGAGAGGGGTGGGATAGCAATCAGCCCCAGCATTTT
>-|TRBJ1-1|-|TRBV12-3/TRBV12-4
CASSQVSVQEAFF
TGTGCCAGCAGTCAGGTCTCCGTACAAGAAGCTTTCTTT
>-|TRBJ1-3|-|TRBV7-9
CASSLGQISGNTIYF
TGTGCCAGCAGCTTAGGACAGATCTCTGGAAACACCATATATTTT
>TRBD2|TRBJ2-3|-|TRBV11-1
CASSLTSGSVDTQYF
TGTGCCAGCAGCTTGACTAGCGGTTCAGTAGATACGCAGTATTTT
>-|TRBJ1-1|-|TRBV30
CAWSVAGNTEAFF
TGTGCCTGGAGTGTGGCGGGGAACACTGAAGCTTTCTTT
>-|TRBJ1-2|few|TRBV7-8
CASSFGETSYGYTF
TGTGCCAGCAGCTTTGGGGAGACGTCCTATGGCTACACCTTC
>-|TRBJ1-1|-|TRBV7-2
CASSLDPMGGWEGAFF
TGTGCCAGCAGCTTAGACCCGATGGGGGGATGGGAGGGAGCTTTCTTT
>-|TRBJ1-1|-|TRBV7-9
CASSSNFEAFF
TGTGCCAGCAGCTCAAACTTCGAAGCTTTCTTT
>-|TRBJ1-5|-|TRBV30
CAWTRGGQSNQPQHF
TGTGCCTGGACCAGAGGCGGACAGAGCAATCAGCCCCAGCATTTT
>TRBD1|TRBJ1-6|-|TRBV5-6
CASSRTGGGSPLHF
TGTGCCAGCAGCCGGACAGGGGGCGGGTCACCCCTCCACTTT
>TRBD1|TRBJ1-2|-|TRBV2
CASSVAGQGVEGYTF
TGTGCCAGCAGTGTGGCGGGACAGGGGGTGGAGGGCTACACCTTC
>-|TRBJ1-3|-|TRBV10-3
CAISLGGRRFAGNTIYF
TGTGCCATCAGTTTGGGGGGGAGAAGGTTTGCTGGAAACACCATATATTTT
>-|TRBJ1-5|-|TRBV28
CASVAGGNQPQHF
TGTGCCAGCGTTGCGGGAGGCAATCAGCCCCAGCATTTT
>TRBD1|TRBJ1-3|-|TRBV6-5
CASTNRGGNTIYF
TGTGCCAGCACCAACAGGGGAGGAAACACCATATATTTT